This is a list of T cell receptor beta chains from one sample in a study of blood T cell repertoires in COVID-19. TCRdb's table, derived via immunoSEQ multiplex PCR, lists solely in-frame clones and lacks some. The sample records more than 200,000 clones, roughly 91% being singletons. Source material: PBMCs or T cells enriched from blood (not recorded which). The receptors derive from a woman aged 25 to 39 with acute COVID-19. CDR3s include the opening cysteine and the closing phenylalanine or tryptophan. The order of the fields is V gene, J gene, D gene, clone size, CDR3 protein, CDR3 DNA. The D gene is left open where the match is weak. Clone size, where shown, is once, few, many, or a class for clones that have expanded.

TRBV2	TRBJ1-5	-	-	CASEGTGNQPQHF	TGTGCCAGCGAGGGAACAGGGAATCAGCCCCAGCATTTT
TRBV3-1/TRBV3-2	TRBJ2-7	-	-	CASSQDLYEQYF	TGTGCCAGCAGCCAAGATCTCTACGAGCAGTACTTC
TRBV6-5	TRBJ1-2	-	-	CASSYSMRGLPGGYTF	TGTGCCAGCAGTTACTCAATGCGGGGACTACCGGGCGGCTACACCTTC
TRBV7-9	TRBJ2-7	-	-	CASSSPREYEQYF	TGTGCCAGCAGCTCGCCGAGGGAATACGAGCAGTACTTC
TRBV19	TRBJ1-5	TRBD1	-	CASSIVRTGFNNQPQHF	TGTGCCAGTAGTATAGTACGGACAGGGTTTAATAATCAGCCCCAGCATTTT
TRBV7-3	TRBJ1-5	-	-	CASSLGSAAGQPQHF	TGTGCCAGCAGCTTGGGCTCGGCAGCGGGTCAGCCCCAGCATTTT
TRBV7-9	TRBJ1-2	TRBD1	-	CASSSYRDRDYGYTF	TGTGCCAGCAGCTCTTACCGGGACAGAGACTATGGCTACACCTTC
TRBV11-2	TRBJ2-7	TRBD2	-	CASSLAFSGKGYEQYF	TGTGCCAGCAGCTTAGCCTTTAGCGGGAAGGGGTACGAGCAGTACTTC
TRBV5-4	TRBJ1-1	-	once	CASSLGQAVNTEAFF	TGTGCCAGCAGCTTGGGGCAGGCCGTCAACACTGAAGCTTTCTTT
TRBV7-2	TRBJ2-7	TRBD2	-	CASSPFVASGGSPSYEQYF	TGTGCCAGCAGCCCTTTTGTGGCTAGCGGGGGGTCCCCCTCCTACGAGCAGTACTTC
TRBV3-1/TRBV3-2	TRBJ1-1	TRBD1	-	CASSRLGTQGVTEAFF	TGTGCCAGCAGCCGTCTAGGGACACAGGGGGTCACTGAAGCTTTCTTT
TRBV28	TRBJ1-4	-	once	CASTKFWGGGVGEKLFF	TGTGCCAGCACCAAATTCTGGGGGGGCGGAGTAGGTGAAAAACTGTTTTTT
TRBV12-3/TRBV12-4	TRBJ1-1	TRBD1	-	CASGVDRDTEAFF	TGTGCCAGCGGGGTAGACAGGGACACTGAAGCTTTCTTT
TRBV7-9	TRBJ1-1	-	-	CASSQSQGEDTEAFF	TGTGCCAGCAGCCAATCACAGGGAGAGGACACTGAAGCTTTCTTT
TRBV2	TRBJ2-1	TRBD1	-	CASRPTGTGYNEQFF	TGTGCCAGCAGGCCTACCGGGACAGGCTACAATGAGCAGTTCTTC
TRBV27	TRBJ2-3	-	once	CASSLEVLSTDTQYF	TGTGCCAGCAGTTTAGAAGTACTAAGCACAGATACGCAGTATTTT
TRBV7-6	TRBJ2-1	-	-	CASSLDGGSSYNEQFF	TGTGCCAGCAGCCTAGACGGAGGGAGCTCCTACAATGAGCAGTTCTTC
TRBV15	TRBJ1-4	TRBD1	-	CATSDSGTAPEKLFF	TGTGCCACCAGCGACTCCGGGACAGCGCCCGAAAAACTGTTTTTT
TRBV19	TRBJ2-7	TRBD1	-	CASSSLTTTGDEQYF	TGTGCCAGTAGTTCCCTTACCACCACAGGGGACGAGCAGTACTTC
TRBV2	TRBJ1-1	-	-	CASGSEGGPNTEAFF	TGTGCCAGCGGCTCAGAAGGGGGACCGAACACTGAAGCTTTCTTT
TRBV7-8	TRBJ2-3	-	-	CASSLAGEVDTQYF	TGTGCCAGCAGCTTAGCGGGGGAGGTAGATACGCAGTATTTT
TRBV7-8	TRBJ2-3	-	-	CASITPGTWNAGRTDTQYF	TGTGCCAGCATCACTCCCGGGACTTGGAACGCAGGGAGGACAGATACGCAGTATTTT
TRBV29-1	TRBJ1-1	-	-	CSVVSGRQAGTEAFF	TGCAGCGTTGTATCGGGTCGGCAGGCGGGCACTGAAGCTTTCTTT
TRBV19	TRBJ1-5	TRBD1	-	CASSIGGTGYQPQHF	TGTGCCAGTAGTATAGGTGGGACAGGCTATCAGCCCCAGCATTTT
TRBV3-1/TRBV3-2	TRBJ1-4	-	-	CASSGGETKNEKLFF	TGTGCCAGCAGCGGGGGGGAGACAAAAAATGAAAAACTGTTTTTT
TRBV19	TRBJ2-6	-	-	CASSIRSPGANVLTF	TGTGCCAGTAGTATTCGGAGTCCTGGGGCCAACGTCCTGACTTTC
TRBV6-4	TRBJ1-2	TRBD1	-	CASSPGTGGGYTF	TGTGCCAGCAGTCCCGGGACAGGTGGCGGCTACACCTTC
TRBV7-6	TRBJ1-1	TRBD1	-	CASSLGGQIPAFF	TGTGCCAGCAGCTTAGGGGGACAGATCCCCGCTTTCTTT
TRBV19	TRBJ1-5	TRBD1	-	CASSPGTGNPQHF	TGTGCCAGTAGCCCCGGGACAGGGAATCCCCAGCATTTT
TRBV3-1/TRBV3-2	TRBJ1-5	-	few	CASSQDNNQPQHF	TGTGCCAGCAGCCAAGATAACAATCAGCCCCAGCATTTT
TRBV14	TRBJ1-3	-	-	CASSQESGNTIYF	TGTGCCAGCAGCCAAGAATCAGGAAACACCATATATTTT